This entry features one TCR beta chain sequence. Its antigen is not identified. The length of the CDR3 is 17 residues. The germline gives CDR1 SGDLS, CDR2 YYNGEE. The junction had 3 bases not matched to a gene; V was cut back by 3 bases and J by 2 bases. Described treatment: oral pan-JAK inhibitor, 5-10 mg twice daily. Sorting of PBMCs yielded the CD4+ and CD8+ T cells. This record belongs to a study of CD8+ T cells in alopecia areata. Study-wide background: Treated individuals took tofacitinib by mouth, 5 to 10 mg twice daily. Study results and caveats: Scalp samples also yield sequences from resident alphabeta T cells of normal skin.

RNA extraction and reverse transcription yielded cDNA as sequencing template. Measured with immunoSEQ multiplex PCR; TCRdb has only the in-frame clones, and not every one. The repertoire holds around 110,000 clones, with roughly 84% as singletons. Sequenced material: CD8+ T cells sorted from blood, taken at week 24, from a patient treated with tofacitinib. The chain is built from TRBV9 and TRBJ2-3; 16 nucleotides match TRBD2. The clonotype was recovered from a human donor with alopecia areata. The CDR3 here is CASSEGTSGGATDTQYF. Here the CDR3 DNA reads TGTGCCAGCAGCGAGGGGACTAGCGGGGGGGCCACAGATACGCAGTATTTT.